The 22 T cell receptor beta chains listed next were all sequenced from one sample in a study of beta chain features in type 1 diabetes. Expressed TCRB transcripts were sequenced because the isolated RNA had all been reverse transcribed beforehand. The data were produced by immunoSEQ multiplex PCR, yet TCRdb's version contains in-frame clones alone and is incomplete. The profile shows nearly 350,000 clones, 7.5% to 9% of them singletons. What was sequenced was central memory CD4+ T cells from blood. These receptors came from a woman younger than 30 in good health.

This clone has just a few counts. The chain links TRBV29-1 to TRBJ2-1; no firm D call. The V and J ends lost 4 bases and 0 bases respectively, with 7 bases between them. The CDR3 consists of 13 residues. Germline-derived CDR1 and CDR2 are SQVTM and ANQGSEA. The CDR3 coding sequence is TGCAGCGTTGTGCCTCCCTCCTACAATGAGCAGTTCTTC. This gives the protein CSVVPPSYNEQFF.

This clone was counted ten times or more. The J gene is TRBJ2-5, the V gene TRBV7-2; D not resolved. The V gene lost 2 bases and the J gene lost 11 bases, with 9 bases spanning the gap. The V gene's germline CDR1 is SGHTA and CDR2 FQGNSA. The CDR3 has 11 amino acids. The DNA for the CDR3 is TGTGCCAGCAGCTTAAGCCAGATGCAGTACTTC. Translated, it gives CASSLSQMQYF.

This clone was detected a few times. The gene calls are TRBV7-2 and TRBJ2-5; TRBD2 matches at 10 bases. The germline CDR1 and CDR2 sequences are SGHTA and FQGNSA. J gave up 9 bases and V 2 bases, and 15 bases lay outside the gene matches. The length of the CDR3 is 17 residues. The CDR3 DNA is TGTGCCAGCAGCTTAAGCGCCCCGGGACTAGCGTCAAAGTCCCAGTACTTC. Protein: CASSLSAPGLASKSQYF.

Note on this clone: Relative to the germline gene, one junction end is altered; a read error may explain this. The chain employs TRBV11-2 and TRBJ2-2, with TRBD2 as a possible D gene (6 bases). This CDR3 spans 17 amino acids. CDR1 SGHAT and CDR2 FQNNGV come from the germline V gene. The CDR3 DNA reads TGTGCCAGCAGCTTACTTTTCGAGACTAGGAACCCCGGGGAGCTGTTTTTT. Translation gives CASSLLFETRNPGELFF.

The chain links TRBV6-5 to TRBJ2-7, with 8 bases identical to TRBD1. V dropped 4 bases and J dropped 2; count of bases not matched to a gene: 4. CDR1 is MNHEY, CDR2 SVGAGI, per germline. This CDR3 region has 14 residues. CDR3 DNA sequence: TGTGCCAGCAGTTCCGGGACAGGAACCTACGAGCAGTACTTC. Its protein product is CASSSGTGTYEQYF.

This clone appeared a few times. The chain carries TRBV11-2 and TRBJ2-6; D is unclear. The CDR3 has 19 residues. The germline V and J ends were trimmed by 4 bases and 0 bases, with 19 bases remaining between them. The germline gives CDR1 SGHAT, CDR2 FQNNGV. This chain's CDR3 is CASSSPAPLPLSGANVLTF. The CDR3 bases are TGTGCCAGCAGCTCTCCGGCCCCATTACCCCTCTCTGGGGCCAACGTCCTGACTTTC.

The chain recombines TRBV7-9 with TRBJ1-4; 9 bases map to TRBD1. V trimming: 6 bases; J trimming: 1 base; junction bases outside the gene matches: 6. This CDR3 region has 16 residues. Germline values: CDR1 SEHNR, CDR2 FQNEAQ (reference sequence). CDR3 sequence: CASRPTGGITNEKLFF. In DNA form, the CDR3 reads TGTGCCAGCAGACCGACAGGGGGGATAACTAATGAAAAACTGTTTTTT.

This clone was counted only a few times. This chain links TRBV6-5 with TRBJ2-1; no firm D call. The CDR3 loop spans 12 amino acids. Germline V gene data show CDR1 as MNHEY and CDR2 as SVGAGI. Trimming shortened V by 1 base and J by 10 bases, and 8 bases separated the two germline ends. DNA for the CDR3: TGTGCCAGCAGTTACTTAAACCGGGAGCAGTTCTTC. Protein sequence: CASSYLNREQFF.

This clone occurred a few times. The J gene is TRBJ2-1, the V gene TRBV10-2; D assignment may be TRBD1 or TRBD2 (6 bases each). Trimming stripped 6 bases from V and 7 bases from J, with 13 bases between. Germline lookup yields CDR1 WSHSY and CDR2 SAAADI. The CDR3 has 13 residues. CDR3 region: CASRTGAGNEQFF. DNA for the CDR3: TGCGCCAGCAGAACGGGGGCCGGTAATGAGCAGTTCTTC.

This clone was seen ten or more times. This chain connects TRBV7-8 to TRBJ1-5; 10 bases line up with TRBD1. Looked up from germline, CDR1 is SGHVS and CDR2 is FQNEAQ. The CDR3 loop spans 13 amino acids. Germline trimming cut 8 bases from V and 5 bases from J; bases unmatched to any gene: 3. The CDR3 DNA sequence: TGTGCCAGCGGTGGGACAGGGGATCAGCCCCAGCATTTT. Translation: CASGGTGDQPQHF.

This clone has just a few counts. The rearrangement joins TRBV5-5 to TRBJ2-1; D is undetermined. V lost 3 bases, J lost 4 bases, and 8 bases lay in between. This CDR3 comprises 13 residues. The germline V gene encodes CDR1 SGHKS and CDR2 YYEKEE (reference sequence). The CDR3 region has the DNA TGTGCCAGCAGCTCCGTCCTTTACAATGAGCAGTTCTTC. It translates to CASSSVLYNEQFF.

The sample holds a few counts of this clone. Just one base apart from a much larger clone, this may be a read error. The chain carries TRBV7-2 and TRBJ2-6; D unclear. The CDR3 contains 16 residues. CDR1 SGHTA and CDR2 FQGNSA come from the germline V gene. CDR3 sequence reads: CASSQDRYSGANVLTF. In nucleotides, the CDR3 is TGCGCCAGCAGCCAAGACCGCTACTCTGGGGCCAACGTCCTGACTTTC. Looking up the rest from reference TRBV7-2 and TRBJ2-6 gives the full variable domain: GAGVSQSPSNKVTEKGKDVELRCDPISGHTALYWYRQSLGQGLEFLIYFQGNSAPDKSGLPSDRFSAERTGGSVSTLTIQRTQQEDSAVYLCASSQDRYSGANVLTFGAGSRLTVL.

This clone was counted between two and nine times. An end of the junction does not agree with germline; a read error may underlie this. The V gene is TRBV6-1, the J gene TRBJ2-4, with D hard to call. The CDR3 length is 13 residues. Per germline, CDR1 MNHNS and CDR2 SASEGT. CDR3 sequence reads: CAISVEYGNIQYF. Written as DNA, the CDR3 is TGTGCCATCAGTGTTGAGTATGGGAACATTCAGTACTTC.

The chain is built from TRBV28 and TRBJ1-2; tentatively, D is TRBD1 (5 bases). This CDR3 region has 14 residues. CDR1 and CDR2 (germline): MDHEN, SYDVKM. The V gene lost 4 bases and the J gene lost 7 bases, with 16 bases spanning the gap. The DNA for the CDR3 is TGTGCCAGCAGTTCCCCCGGGGCGTTCGGTGGCTACACCTTC. Translating it yields CASSSPGAFGGYTF.

This clone has ten or more counts. The chain is built from TRBV7-2 and TRBJ1-2; D may be TRBD1 (6 bases). Germline V CDR1 and CDR2: SGHTA, FQGNSA. V was trimmed by 5 bases and J by 5 bases, leaving 15 bases between them. This CDR3 has 14 amino acids. DNA for the CDR3: TGTGCCAGCAGCCAAAGACAGGTTGCATATGGCTACACCTTC. Translated: CASSQRQVAYGYTF.

This clone was counted ten times or more. The genes are TRBV7-2 and TRBJ2-5; D remains ambiguous. This CDR3 comprises 14 residues. V lost 5 bases and J 4 bases, leaving 14 bases between the germline ends. Germline CDR1 SGHTA, CDR2 FQGNSA. This CDR3 reads CASSPNGVSETQYF. DNA for the CDR3: TGTGCCAGCAGCCCGAACGGTGTTTCAGAGACCCAGTACTTC.

CDR3 DNA: TGTGCCAGCAGTAGTTTCTCCACAAATTACGAGCAGTACTTC. This translates into CASSSFSTNYEQYF. The rearrangement links TRBV28 to TRBJ2-7; the D is unclear. The V end lost 5 bases, the J end lost 4 bases, and 15 bases lay between the germline ends. The CDR3 consists of 14 residues. The germline CDR1 and CDR2 sequences are MDHEN and SYDVKM.

The rearrangement links TRBV5-1 to TRBJ2-1, with unresolved D. The germline CDR1 and CDR2 sequences are SGHRS and YFSETQ. Trimming removed 3 bases from V and 3 bases from J, with 25 bases in between. The CDR3 sequence is 19 residues long. CDR3 in DNA: TGCGCCAGCAGCTACAACCCGGGCCGTCTAGGGAAAATCTACAATGAGCAGTTCTTC. Amino acid sequence: CASSYNPGRLGKIYNEQFF.

V gene TRBV6-1 combines with J gene TRBJ2-7; 9 bases are shared with TRBD1. The CDR3 covers 16 residues. Germline V gives CDR1 MNHNS, CDR2 SASEGT. The trim removed 4 bases at V and 7 bases at J, leaving 14 bases unmatched. The CDR3 DNA follows: TGTGCCAGCAGTGCTGACCCCGGGACAGGGCGTAGGGAGCAGTACTTC. It specifies CASSADPGTGRREQYF.

This clone was seen a handful of times. This sequence joins TRBV4-3 and TRBJ2-3; 10 nucleotides align to TRBD2. V trimming: 3 bases; J trimming: 4 bases; junction bases outside the gene matches: 4. The V gene's germline CDR1 is LGHNA and CDR2 YSLEER. The length of the CDR3 is 15 residues. The CDR3, as DNA: TGCGCCAGCAGCCACTGGACTAGCGGCGCAGATACGCAGTATTTT. The encoded protein is CASSHWTSGADTQYF.

The chain has TRBV10-3 and TRBJ2-6; D is perhaps TRBD1 (5 bases). The CDR3 length is 16 residues. The ends were cut back, 8 bases at V and 0 bases at J, with 14 bases in the middle. The V gene's germline CDR1 is ENHRY and CDR2 SYGVKD. CDR3: CAIAGPANSGANVLTF. For the CDR3, the DNA is TGTGCCATCGCAGGGCCCGCCAACTCTGGGGCCAACGTCCTGACTTTC.

This clone was detected a few times. The rearrangement joins TRBV6-5 to TRBJ1-5; D is unclear. V lost 5 bases and J lost 1, with 3 bases in between. CDR3 size: 12 residues. Looked up from germline, CDR1 is MNHEY and CDR2 is SVGAGI. CDR3 protein: CASSRSNQPQHF. As DNA, the CDR3 is TGTGCCAGCAGTAGGAGCAATCAGCCCCAGCATTTT.